A selection of T cell receptor beta chains follows, all from one sample in a study of T cell changes during pregnancy in multiple sclerosis. The data were produced by immunoSEQ multiplex PCR, yet TCRdb's version contains in-frame clones alone and is incomplete. The data contain roughly 36,000 clones, approximately 91% of them singletons. The sample consisted of peripheral blood, taken in the second trimester of pregnancy. The receptor source for this set is a female donor in good health, enrolled as a control in a pregnancy study. Both conserved end residues are part of each CDR3. The D gene is left open where the match is weak. Clone size is given for some rows only: seen once, a few or many times, or a class if the clone is expanded.

d_call | j_call | v_call | clone_size | cdr3_aa
TRBD2 | TRBJ2-7 | TRBV5-6 | medium-sized | CASSSGLAGGFEQYF
TRBD1 | TRBJ2-4 | TRBV7-9 | . | CASSLGGQGVAKNIQYF
. | TRBJ1-1 | TRBV5-4 | . | CASSLRQGNTEAFF
TRBD2 | TRBJ2-1 | TRBV7-9 | . | CASSLELMTSYRNEQFF
TRBD1 | TRBJ2-5 | TRBV7-2 | . | CASSSSGTGGGPETQYF
TRBD1 | TRBJ2-2 | TRBV6-1 | . | CASSESLDRAGELFF
TRBD2 | TRBJ2-5 | TRBV29-1 | . | CSVAGGPETQYF
TRBD2 | TRBJ2-5 | TRBV5-1 | . | CASSPRTSGETQYF
TRBD1 | TRBJ1-1 | TRBV4-1 | . | CASSFSPGQGALTARETEAFF
. | TRBJ2-1 | TRBV6-5 | . | CASRDTRRGREQFF
TRBD1 | TRBJ1-5 | TRBV27 | . | CASSMTGKGNQPQHF
TRBD1 | TRBJ1-1 | TRBV4-1 | . | CASSQGGATGLNTEAFF
. | TRBJ1-3 | TRBV7-9 | . | CASSTDYSGNTIYF
TRBD2 | TRBJ2-3 | TRBV7-9 | . | CASSTGLAETDTQYF
. | TRBJ2-7 | TRBV28 | . | CASSSGSTLASYEQYF
. | TRBJ2-1 | TRBV5-1 | . | CASSRAGTENEQFF
TRBD1 | TRBJ1-2 | TRBV27 | . | CASRDRTGRYTF
TRBD2 | TRBJ2-3 | TRBV6-1 | . | CASSMTSGVFDTQYF
. | TRBJ2-7 | TRBV5-1 | . | CASSLAGSIGEQYF
. | TRBJ2-5 | TRBV18 | . | CASSTSPLANQETQYF
TRBD1 | TRBJ1-2 | TRBV27 | few | CASSFSGQGYGYTF
. | TRBJ1-2 | TRBV9 | . | CASSVGSYGYTF
TRBD2 | TRBJ2-1 | TRBV5-1 | . | CASSPSGGSEQFF
. | TRBJ1-4 | TRBV2 | . | CASSTQGEKLFF
TRBD1 | TRBJ1-2 | TRBV25-1 | . | CASSTGGNYGYTF
. | TRBJ1-3 | TRBV5-4 | . | CASSPQAGNTIYF
. | TRBJ1-4 | TRBV14 | . | CASSQGLESNEKLFF
TRBD1 | TRBJ2-7 | TRBV18 | once | CASSPTDRGSSYEQYF
. | TRBJ1-1 | TRBV4-1 | . | CASSQGLLQGGSTEAFF
TRBD2 | TRBJ2-1 | TRBV7-3 | . | CASSPDRGLAVYNEQFF
TRBD2 | TRBJ2-1 | TRBV7-3 | . | CASSLKFTSGRGGEQFF
. | TRBJ1-6 | TRBV7-2 | . | CASSSRQQGKGNSPLHF